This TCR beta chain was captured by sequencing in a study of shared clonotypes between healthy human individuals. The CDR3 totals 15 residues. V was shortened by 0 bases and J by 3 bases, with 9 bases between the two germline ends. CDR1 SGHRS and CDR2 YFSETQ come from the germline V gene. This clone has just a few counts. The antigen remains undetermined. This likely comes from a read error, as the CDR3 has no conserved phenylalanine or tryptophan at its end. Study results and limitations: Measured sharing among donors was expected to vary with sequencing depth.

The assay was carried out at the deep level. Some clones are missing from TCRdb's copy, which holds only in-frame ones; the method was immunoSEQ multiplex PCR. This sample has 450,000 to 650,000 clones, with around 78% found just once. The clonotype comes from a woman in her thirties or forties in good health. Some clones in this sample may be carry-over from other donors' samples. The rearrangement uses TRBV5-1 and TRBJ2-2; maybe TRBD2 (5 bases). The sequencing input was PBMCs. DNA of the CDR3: TGCGCCAGCAGCTTGGTAGGGCGGGACACCGGGGAGCTGTTTTCT. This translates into CASSLVGRDTGELFS.